The clone carrying this T cell receptor beta chain has only a few counts. The antigen remains unidentified. V shed 5 bases and J 4 bases; nucleotides not matched to a gene: 11. This CDR3 contains 16 residues. This sample is part of a study of post-analysis software for immune sequencing data. Study in general: Multiple sclerosis in the patients followed relapsing-remitting, secondary progressive and progressive-relapsing courses.

Prepared TCR beta cDNA libraries contained unique molecular identifiers. Once roughly 0.9 to 11 million T cells were used, about 490,000 cDNA molecules resulted. TCRdb analysed the PCR reads with MiXCR anew, one entry per CDR3 protein. Altogether 600,000 to 700,000 distinct CDR3 sequences are present, about 60% being singletons, with the ten largest covering around 11%. Overall study results and limits: A handful of TRBV segments (TRBV5-6, TRBV5-1 and TRBV20-1 among them) occurred more frequently in patients than in controls. Those with multiple sclerosis, the patient group, showed significantly lower normalized Chao1 diversity than controls. Co-batched samples clustered tightly together by F measure.

The chain employs TRBV12-3 or TRBV12-4 and TRBJ2-1, with 7 bases matching TRBD2. This sequence was found in a girl aged 2 to 9 with multiple sclerosis. Sequenced sample: blood. The CDR3, as DNA: TGTGCCAGCAGTCATTCCGGGACTATGGAGTACAATGAGCAGTTCTTC. Its protein is CASSHSGTMEYNEQFF.